Each of the 5 T cell receptor beta chains below was sequenced from the same sample in a study of blood T cell repertoires in COVID-19. Assay used: immunoSEQ multiplex PCR; TCRdb lists only in-frame clones, some missing. The sample has approximately 200,000 clones, about 85% seen once. The specimen sequenced was peripheral blood. Receptors were obtained from a man aged 50 or older who had recovered from COVID-19.

The V and J genes are TRBV18 and TRBJ2-1; 9 bases are shared with TRBD1. The CDR3 spans 12 residues. In germline, CDR1 is KGHSH, CDR2 LQKENI. V was pared by 5 bases and J by 16 bases, with 9 bases of the junction left unmatched. CDR3 protein: CASSANRDRDFF. The CDR3 DNA reads TGTGCCAGCTCAGCAAACCGGGACAGGGACTTCTTC.

The chain combines TRBV7-9 with TRBJ2-5, with D tentatively TRBD1 (5 bases). The V end was cut by 5 bases, the J end by 1 base, with 14 bases between. Germline assignment: CDR1 SEHNR and CDR2 FQNEAQ (reference sequence). The CDR3 extends over 15 amino acids. The CDR3 spells CASSQGRGSQETQYF. The CDR3 DNA sequence: TGTGCCAGCAGCCAAGGAAGGGGTTCCCAAGAGACCCAGTACTTC.

The chain combines TRBV4-1 with TRBJ2-1; the match to TRBD2 covers 10 bases. Germline V CDR1 and CDR2: MGHRA, YSYEKL. CDR3 length: 15 amino acids. Trimming removed 4 bases from V and 4 bases from J; junction bases left unmatched: 4. The CDR3 is CASSPTSGAYNEQFF. The CDR3 coding sequence is TGCGCCAGCAGCCCCACTAGCGGGGCATACAATGAGCAGTTCTTC.

Turning to this clone: At one end the junction does not follow the germline gene, possibly because of a read error. This sequence joins TRBV28 and TRBJ2-1, with TRBD2 matching over 7 bases. CDR3 length: 12 residues. Germline-derived CDR1 and CDR2 are MDHEN and SYDVKM. The DNA for the CDR3 is TGTGCCAGCAGTCCCCAGAAGACTAGCCCCCTCTTC. Translating gives CASSPQKTSPLF.

V and J are TRBV29-1 and TRBJ2-7, with 8 bases aligning to TRBD2. The CDR3 spans 14 residues. Germline V gene data show CDR1 as SQVTM and CDR2 as ANQGSEA. V lost 0 bases to trimming and J lost 4 bases; unmatched junction nucleotides: 5. The chain's CDR3 is CSVEDRSGGYEQYF. The CDR3 bases are TGCAGCGTTGAAGATCGATCGGGAGGGTACGAGCAGTACTTC.